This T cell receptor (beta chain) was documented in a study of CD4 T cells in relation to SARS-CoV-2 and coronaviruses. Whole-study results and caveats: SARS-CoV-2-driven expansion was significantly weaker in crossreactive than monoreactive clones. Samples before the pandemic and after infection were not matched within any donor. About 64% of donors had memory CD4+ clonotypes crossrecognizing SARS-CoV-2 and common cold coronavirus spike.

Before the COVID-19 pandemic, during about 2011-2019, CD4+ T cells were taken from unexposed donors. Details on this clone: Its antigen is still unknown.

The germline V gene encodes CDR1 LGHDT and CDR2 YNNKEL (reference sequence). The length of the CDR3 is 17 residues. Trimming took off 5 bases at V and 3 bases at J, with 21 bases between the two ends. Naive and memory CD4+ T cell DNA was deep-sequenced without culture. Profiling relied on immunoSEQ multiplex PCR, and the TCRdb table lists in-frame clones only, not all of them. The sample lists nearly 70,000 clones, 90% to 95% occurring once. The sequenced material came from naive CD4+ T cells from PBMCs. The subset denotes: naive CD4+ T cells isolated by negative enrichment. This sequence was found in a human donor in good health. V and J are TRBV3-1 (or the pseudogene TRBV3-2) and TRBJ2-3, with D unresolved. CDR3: CASSVQWHSEETDTQYF. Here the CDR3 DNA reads TGTGCCAGCAGCGTCCAGTGGCATTCGGAAGAAACAGATACGCAGTATTTT.